These 32 T cell receptor beta chains share one sample of origin, sequenced in a study of T cell responses to AZD1222 COVID-19 vaccine. Profiled with immunoSEQ multiplex PCR; TCRdb holds only in-frame clones, not every one. Of about 70,000 clones in the sample, around 84% are singletons; the top ten hold 20%. This sample comprised peripheral blood, obtained on day 0 of AZD1222 vaccination. The receptor set was obtained from an adult in good health.

The genes are TRBV6-5 and TRBJ2-7; the D gene is possibly TRBD2 (6 bases). V was trimmed by 5 bases and J by 0 bases, leaving 11 bases between them. The CDR3 length is 14 residues. Germline CDR1 reads MNHEY; CDR2 reads SVGAGI. The CDR3 loop is CASSTGTHSYEQYF. The DNA for the CDR3 is TGTGCCAGCAGTACCGGGACTCACTCCTACGAGCAGTACTTC.

This rearrangement joins TRBV4-2 to TRBJ2-1; TRBD1 matches at 7 bases. The CDR3 runs to 14 residues. CDR1 and CDR2 (germline): LGHNA, YNFKEQ. J gave up 8 bases and V 6 bases, and 10 bases lay outside the gene matches. DNA for the CDR3: TGTGCCAGCAGTCCACAGGGGAGAGGGCATGAGCAGTTCTTC. It encodes CASSPQGRGHEQFF.

The rearrangement uses TRBV5-6 and TRBJ1-1, with 10 bases fitting TRBD1. The germline V gene has CDR1 SGHDT and CDR2 YYEEEE. J lost 4 bases, V lost 4 bases, and 10 bases had no gene match. The CDR3 has 16 residues. The CDR3 bases are TGTGCCAGCAGCGCTGGACAGGGGGAAGTGCTCACTGAAGCTTTCTTT. Encoded protein: CASSAGQGEVLTEAFF.

The gene calls are TRBV27 and TRBJ2-3; 7 nucleotides match TRBD1. The V segment lost 6 bases and the J segment 5 bases; nucleotides outside the gene matches: 14. The CDR3 covers 16 residues. Germline V gene data show CDR1 as MNHEY and CDR2 as SMNVEV (reference sequence). CDR3 in DNA: TGTGCCAGCAGCCCAGGGACAGCAAATCTAGGAGATACGCAGTATTTT. Its translation: CASSPGTANLGDTQYF.

Details on this clone: Other DNA sequences of this sample code for an identical CDR3. This chain connects TRBV5-6 to TRBJ1-2, with 10 bases matching TRBD1. Germline assignment: CDR1 SGHDT and CDR2 YYEEEE. The J segment lost 2 bases and the V segment lost 4 bases, leaving 5 bases of the junction unmatched. CDR3 length: 15 residues. This CDR3 reads CASSPRTGGNYGYTF. The CDR3, as DNA: TGTGCCAGCAGCCCAAGGACAGGGGGGAACTATGGCTACACCTTC.

The rearrangement joins TRBV7-3 to TRBJ2-1, with 10 bases that match TRBD1. The germline V gene has CDR1 SGHTA and CDR2 FQGTGA. The CDR3 extends over 13 amino acids. With 0 bases clipped from V and 13 bases from J, the junction kept 3 bases outside the gene matches. Written as DNA, the CDR3 is TGTGCCAGCAGCTTAACCGGGACAGGGGTACAGTTCTTC. Its protein is CASSLTGTGVQFF.

The chain links TRBV5-6 to TRBJ2-7; 7 bases agree with TRBD2. The J segment lost 2 bases and the V segment lost 4 bases, leaving 12 bases of the junction unmatched. Germline V gene lookup returns CDR1 SGHDT and CDR2 YYEEEE. The CDR3 is 16 residues long. DNA for the CDR3: TGTGCCAGCAGCGCGGCGGGGAGGGGATCCCCCTACGAGCAGTACTTC. Translating gives CASSAAGRGSPYEQYF.

The chain uses TRBV5-6 and TRBJ2-2; D uncertain. The germline gives CDR1 SGHDT, CDR2 YYEEEE. This CDR3 spans 12 amino acids. V lost 4 bases to trimming and J lost 4 bases, with 5 bases between them. CDR3 sequence: CASSPSTGELFF. CDR3 DNA: TGTGCCAGCAGCCCAAGCACCGGGGAGCTGTTTTTT.

This chain joins TRBV9 and TRBJ1-5; D gene uncertain. The CDR3 has 17 residues. CDR1 and CDR2 (germline): SGDLS, YYNGEE. The V end was cut by 0 bases, the J end by 0 bases, with 13 bases between. The CDR3 loop reads CASSVDSANSSNQPQHF. In DNA, the CDR3 is TGTGCCAGCAGCGTAGACAGCGCGAATTCTAGCAATCAGCCCCAGCATTTT.

V is TRBV7-2 and J is TRBJ2-1; unclear D gene. CDR3 length: 13 amino acids. Trimming took 4 bases from V and 9 from J, leaving 13 bases between them. The V gene's germline CDR1 is SGHTA and CDR2 FQGNSA. The CDR3 DNA is TGTGCCAGCAGCTCGTGGACGGTCGGTGAGCAGTTCTTC. Amino acids: CASSSWTVGEQFF.

This clone was observed once. The V and J genes are TRBV12-3 or TRBV12-4 and TRBJ2-7; D may be TRBD1 (6 bases). The length of the CDR3 is 13 residues. The V end was cut by 6 bases, the J end by 2 bases, with 11 bases between. CDR3 region: CASSPGHAYEQYF. The CDR3 nucleotides read TGTGCCAGCAGCCCGGGACACGCCTACGAGCAGTACTTC.

The CDR3, as DNA: TGTGCCAGCAGCTTTACTAGGGGTATTACTGAAGCTTTCTTT. Protein: CASSFTRGITEAFF. This chain joins TRBV5-4 and TRBJ1-1, with a tentative D call TRBD1 (5 bases). The CDR3 extends over 14 amino acids. Germline CDR1 SGHNT, CDR2 YYREEE (reference sequence). Trimming removed 2 bases at V and 5 bases at J, with 13 bases between.

The rearrangement uses TRBV28 and TRBJ1-2; TRBD1 might be the D (5 bases). Germline CDR1 and CDR2: MDHEN and SYDVKM. The V end was cut by 9 bases, the J end by 3 bases, with 14 bases between. The CDR3 covers 13 residues. CDR3 sequence reads: CASRIGGDYGYTF. The CDR3 DNA reads as TGTGCCAGTCGTATTGGGGGGGACTATGGCTACACCTTC.

This clone was seen a single time. This sequence joins TRBV12-3 or TRBV12-4 and TRBJ2-7; no clear D. Trimming took off 7 bases at V and 0 bases at J, with 10 bases between the two ends. This CDR3 is 13 amino acids long. DNA of the CDR3: TGTGCCAGCACTAGGTCAAGCTCCTACGAGCAGTACTTC. Its protein is CASTRSSSYEQYF.

The V and J genes are TRBV5-1 and TRBJ1-2; 10 bases agree with TRBD1. Germline V lookup: CDR1 SGHRS, CDR2 YFSETQ. V dropped 2 bases and J dropped 2; count of bases not matched to a gene: 3. The CDR3 runs to 15 residues. The CDR3 here is CASSLDRGQNYGYTF. DNA for the CDR3: TGCGCCAGCAGCTTAGACAGGGGGCAGAACTATGGCTACACCTTC.

The sample holds one count of this clone. The rearrangement joins TRBV7-8 to TRBJ2-2, with a possible D match to TRBD2 (7 bases). The germline gives CDR1 SGHVS, CDR2 FQNEAQ. The CDR3 length is 20 residues. V dropped 4 bases and J dropped 0 bases, with 24 bases sitting between them. In DNA, the CDR3 is TGTGCCAGCAGCTCTTATATGGGGGGGGCTAGCCCATCGAACACCGGGGAGCTGTTTTTT. This codes for CASSSYMGGASPSNTGELFF.

The chain recombines TRBV12-3 or TRBV12-4 with TRBJ1-2; no reliable D call. The ends were cut back, 7 bases at V and 6 bases at J, with 12 bases in the middle. This CDR3 has 12 residues. This CDR3 is CASTASRDGYTF. The CDR3 DNA reads TGTGCCAGCACGGCATCTCGGGATGGCTACACCTTC.

The CDR3 DNA reads TGTGCCAGCAGCCGGGGACAGGGAAACATGAACACTGAAGCTTTCTTT. Its protein product is CASSRGQGNMNTEAFF. The chain employs TRBV5-4 and TRBJ1-1; 9 positions match TRBD1. Per the germline V gene, CDR1 is SGHNT and CDR2 is YYREEE (reference sequence). The CDR3 is 16 amino acids. Trimming removed 4 bases from V and 0 bases from J; junction bases left unmatched: 7.

The V gene is TRBV10-3, the J gene TRBJ2-1, with TRBD2 identical over 10 bases. The germline gives CDR1 ENHRY, CDR2 SYGVKD. The CDR3 is 14 residues long. The ends lost 6 bases at V and 10 bases at J; junction bases unmatched: 9. The CDR3 loop is CAIRSSGSLDEQFF. The CDR3 region has the DNA TGTGCCATCAGGTCTAGCGGGAGTTTAGACGAGCAGTTCTTC.

The genes are TRBV4-2 and TRBJ2-2, with 9 nucleotides matching TRBD1. Germline values: CDR1 LGHNA, CDR2 YNFKEQ. This CDR3 comprises 16 residues. Trimming at V came to 0 bases and at J to 3 bases, leaving 2 bases not matched to a gene. The CDR3, as DNA: TGTGCCAGCAGCCAAGATTGGGACAGGGACACCGGGGAGCTGTTTTTT. Translation gives CASSQDWDRDTGELFF.

This chain uses TRBV5-1 with TRBJ2-1; D perhaps matches TRBD2 (6 bases). The CDR3 totals 16 residues. Per germline, CDR1 SGHRS and CDR2 YFSETQ. Deletions cut 1 base from V and 1 base from J, with 12 bases between. The CDR3 sequence is CASSLLTSGSYNEQFF. As DNA, the CDR3 is TGCGCCAGCAGCTTGCTGACTAGTGGTTCCTACAATGAGCAGTTCTTC. The full variable domain, in which reference TRBV5-1 and TRBJ2-1 provide the parts outside the CDR3, is KAGVTQTPRYLIKTRGQQVTLSCSPISGHRSVSWYQQTPGQGLQFLFEYFSETQRNKGNFPGRFSGRQFSNSRSEMNVSTLELGDSALYLCASSLLTSGSYNEQFFGPGTRLTVL.

The V gene is TRBV5-1, the J gene TRBJ1-1; 8 nucleotides align to TRBD1. V lost 5 bases to trimming and J lost 5 bases; unmatched junction nucleotides: 11. Germline values: CDR1 SGHRS, CDR2 YFSETQ. The CDR3 covers 15 residues. The CDR3 loop reads CASSSGGAAATEAFF. Written as DNA, the CDR3 is TGCGCCAGCAGTTCAGGGGGCGCCGCCGCAACTGAAGCTTTCTTT.

This chain joins TRBV25-1 and TRBJ2-2; D unresolved. This CDR3 has 15 amino acids. The germline gives CDR1 MGHDK, CDR2 SYGVNS. V lost 0 bases to trimming and J lost 0 bases, with 5 bases between them. The CDR3 is CASSEYGPNTGELFF. The DNA for the CDR3 is TGTGCCAGCAGTGAATACGGCCCGAACACCGGGGAGCTGTTTTTT.

The chain carries TRBV2 and TRBJ2-6; maybe TRBD1 (6 bases). Trimming shortened V by 3 bases and J by 4 bases, and 10 bases separated the two germline ends. The V gene's germline CDR1 is SNHLY and CDR2 FYNNEI. The CDR3 is made up of 15 amino acids. The CDR3 is CASSEQGSGANVLTF. CDR3 nucleotide sequence: TGTGCCAGCAGTGAGCAGGGGTCCGGGGCCAACGTCCTGACTTTC.

This chain uses TRBV12-3 or TRBV12-4 with TRBJ2-2, with D unclear. The CDR3 is 11 residues long. Trimming left V 2 bases short and J 7 bases short, with 2 bases between. CDR3 DNA: TGTGCCAGCAGTTTAATCGGGGAGCTGTTTTTT. As protein: CASSLIGELFF.

J is TRBJ1-1 and V is TRBV7-9; no clear D. V lost 5 bases to trimming and J lost 11 bases, with 15 bases between them. Looked up from germline, CDR1 is SEHNR and CDR2 is FQNEAQ (reference sequence). The CDR3 length is 12 residues. CDR3 sequence reads: CASSAAVGDAFF. The CDR3 DNA sequence: TGTGCCAGCAGCGCGGCTGTGGGAGACGCTTTCTTT.

J is TRBJ2-1 and V is TRBV10-3; D not certain. Trimming removed 3 bases at V and 0 bases at J, with 15 bases between. The germline V gene has CDR1 ENHRY and CDR2 SYGVKD. This CDR3 comprises 17 residues. DNA for the CDR3: TGTGCCATCAGTGACAAGGAGCTTCTGAGCTCCTACAATGAGCAGTTCTTC. Encoded protein: CAISDKELLSSYNEQFF.

The chain has TRBV12-3 or TRBV12-4 and TRBJ1-2; weak D call: TRBD1 (5 bases). V was pared by 7 bases and J by 6 bases, with 15 bases between. CDR3 size: 13 residues. The CDR3 spells CASTPLGADGYTF. CDR3 DNA sequence: TGTGCCAGCACCCCACTTGGGGCGGATGGCTACACCTTC.

As concerns this clone: The same CDR3 can be traced to other DNA sequences in this sample. The chain carries TRBV2 and TRBJ1-1; weak D call: TRBD1 (5 bases). CDR3 size: 16 residues. Looked up from germline, CDR1 is SNHLY and CDR2 is FYNNEI. Trimming removed 5 bases at V and 0 bases at J, with 16 bases between. This CDR3 reads CASSPLLPGLNTEAFF. The CDR3 DNA reads TGTGCCAGCAGTCCCCTCTTGCCAGGGCTGAACACTGAAGCTTTCTTT.

This clone showed up just once. The chain is built from TRBV5-1 and TRBJ1-2; 11 bases map to TRBD1. The germline gives CDR1 SGHRS, CDR2 YFSETQ. Trimming took 2 bases from V and 4 from J; bases not matched to a gene: 4. The CDR3 length is 15 residues. CDR3 in amino acids: CASSFGTGGAYGYTF. CDR3 nucleotide sequence: TGCGCCAGCAGCTTCGGGACAGGGGGTGCCTATGGCTACACCTTC.

The chain carries TRBV27 and TRBJ1-5; D unclear. V was clipped by 3 bases and J by 5 bases, with 11 bases between them. This CDR3 region has 14 residues. Germline-derived CDR1 and CDR2 are MNHEY and SMNVEV (reference sequence). Here the CDR3 reads CASSLGTVHQPQHF. Written as DNA, the CDR3 is TGTGCCAGCAGTTTGGGAACAGTCCATCAGCCCCAGCATTTT.

The chain uses TRBV9 and TRBJ1-3; tentative D call: TRBD1 (6 bases). Deletions cut 2 bases from V and 2 bases from J, with 14 bases between. The germline gives CDR1 SGDLS, CDR2 YYNGEE. This CDR3 contains 16 residues. The CDR3 DNA follows: TGTGCCAGCAGCGTCCTGCCTCAGGGGACTGGAAACACCATATATTTT. It codes for CASSVLPQGTGNTIYF.